Listed below are T cell receptor beta chains from one sample, sequenced in a study of response to subunit inactivated influenza vaccine. TCRdb ran MiXCR on the RT-PCR reads and lists one entry per CDR3 protein. The table includes 500,000 or so distinct CDR3 sequences, 16% detected once. The sample consisted of CD4+ T cells sorted from PBMCs, taken about 24 months after vaccination. Receptors originate from a man aged 50 to 75 who received an inactivated influenza vaccine. The CDR3 runs from the conserved cysteine through the conserved F or W. The D gene is left open where the match is weak. Only part of the rows carry a size: once, few, many, or a class if the clone is expanded.

J gene | D gene | clone size | V gene | CDR3 protein | CDR3 DNA
TRBJ2-2 | . | . | TRBV4-3 | CASSQRHETNTGELFF | TGCGCCAGCAGCCAGCGCCACGAGACGAACACCGGGGAGCTGTTTTTT
TRBJ2-3 | . | . | TRBV4-2 | CASSQDRTTTDTLYF | TGTGCCAGCAGCCAAGATCGGACTACCACAGATACGCTGTATTTT
TRBJ2-6 | . | . | TRBV12-3/TRBV12-4 | CASSFGFISGANVLTF | TGTGCCAGCAGTTTTGGGTTTATTTCTGGGGCCAACGTCCTGACTTTC
TRBJ1-5 | . | many | TRBV12-3/TRBV12-4 | CASSREAGGNQPQHF | TGTGCCAGCAGCCGGGAGGCAGGGGGCAATCAGCCCCAGCATTTT
TRBJ2-4 | . | few | TRBV30 | CAWSLQGKNIQYF | TGTGCCTGGAGTTTACAGGGCAAAAACATTCAGTACTTC
TRBJ2-1 | TRBD2 | few | TRBV15 | CATSRGLAGDNEQFF | TGTGCCACCAGCCGAGGACTAGCGGGGGATAATGAGCAGTTCTTC
TRBJ2-3 | TRBD1 | . | TRBV7-9 | CASSSWGAGGPTDTQYF | TGTGCCAGCAGCTCCTGGGGGGCAGGGGGCCCCACAGATACGCAGTATTTT
TRBJ2-1 | . | few | TRBV29-1 | CSVETQGRHNEQFF | TGCAGCGTTGAGACGCAGGGGCGCCACAATGAGCAGTTCTTC
TRBJ1-3 | . | . | TRBV6-2/TRBV6-3 | CASTSHGPGNTIYF | TGTGCCAGCACCTCCCACGGTCCTGGAAACACCATATATTTT
TRBJ2-7 | . | few | TRBV6-2/TRBV6-3 | CASALVAPKQYF | TGTGCCAGCGCATTGGTAGCGCCGAAGCAGTACTTC
TRBJ2-7 | TRBD2 | . | TRBV18 | CASSPQTSDGYEQYF | TGTGCCAGCTCACCACAGACTAGCGATGGATACGAGCAGTACTTC
TRBJ2-7 | . | . | TRBV6-5 | CASSFSNRLNEAYEQYF | TGTGCCAGCAGTTTCTCTAACAGGCTCAACGAAGCCTACGAGCAGTACTTC
TRBJ2-3 | TRBD2 | many | TRBV4-2 | CASSQELAGGPADTQYF | TGTGCCAGCAGCCAAGAATTAGCGGGAGGGCCGGCAGATACGCAGTATTTT